This passage covers 7 T cell receptor beta chains from one sample sequenced in a study of identical twins. TCRdb re-analysed the 5' RACE reads in MiXCR, keeping a single row per CDR3 protein. The table lists about 570,000 distinct CDR3 sequences, 9% to 10% of them singletons. These same records also appear under a second study, on yellow fever vaccine responses in identical twins.

The sample taken for sequencing was PBMCs. These receptors were collected from a young woman in good health.

This chain links TRBV12-2 with TRBJ2-5; TRBD1, the table's D call, lacks a check against the DNA. TRBV12-2 is given as a pseudogene. The CDR3 totals 17 residues. CDR3 bases: TGTGCAAGTCGCCGTGGACAGGGGAGTGGAGTAGTAGAGACCCAGTACTTC. It yields the protein CASRRGQGSGVVETQYF.

The chain carries TRBV5-1 and TRBJ2-5; D may be TRBD1 (5 bases). The V gene's germline CDR1 is SGHRS and CDR2 YFSETQ. The CDR3 consists of 16 residues. V lost 4 bases to trimming and J lost 5 bases, with 21 bases between them. This CDR3 is CASSGRDTGLRETQYF. The DNA for the CDR3 is TGCGCCAGCAGCGGGCGCGACACAGGATTACGGGAGACCCAGTACTTC.

The chain joins TRBV5-1 to TRBJ2-3, with TRBD2 matching 14 bases. Per germline, CDR1 SGHRS and CDR2 YFSETQ. The CDR3 sequence is 17 residues long. The junction had 6 bases not matched to a gene; V was cut back by 0 bases and J by 6 bases. The CDR3 loop reads CASSLETSGRAGDTQYF. The CDR3 DNA reads as TGCGCCAGCAGCTTGGAGACTAGCGGGAGGGCGGGCGATACGCAGTATTTT.

CDR3 sequence (DNA): TGCAGCGTTGAAGGTGGAGGGGGCTGGGACACCGGGGAGCTGTTTTTT. Encoded protein: CSVEGGGGWDTGELFF. The chain has TRBV29-1 and TRBJ2-2; tentative D call: TRBD1 (7 bases). Germline CDR1 SQVTM, CDR2 ANQGSEA. This CDR3 comprises 16 residues. The V and J ends lost 1 base and 3 bases respectively, with 15 bases between them.

This rearrangement joins TRBV29-1 to TRBJ2-5, with D perhaps given as TRBD1 or TRBD2 (5 bases each). The CDR3 runs 12 residues. CDR1 and CDR2 (germline): SQVTM, ANQGSEA. V lost 4 bases and J 1 base, leaving 7 bases between the germline ends. This CDR3 reads CSVAGGQETQYF. In nucleotides, the CDR3 is TGCAGCGTTGCTGGGGGCCAAGAGACCCAGTACTTC.

This clonotype was seen many times. The V gene is TRBV5-1, the J gene TRBJ1-3; D is unresolved. This CDR3 spans 15 amino acids. Germline V lookup: CDR1 SGHRS, CDR2 YFSETQ. V gave up 0 bases and J gave up 0 bases, with 7 bases separating them. CDR3 in amino acids: CASSLEGGSGNTIYF. The CDR3 nucleotides are TGCGCCAGCAGCTTGGAGGGCGGCTCTGGAAACACCATATATTTT.

This clonotype was detected ten times or more. The rearrangement uses TRBV12-3 or TRBV12-4 and TRBJ1-1; D uncertain. The germline V and J ends were trimmed by 4 bases and 4 bases, with 16 bases remaining between them. The CDR3 extends over 15 amino acids. The CDR3 protein is CASSSSPLGSTEAFF. Written as DNA, the CDR3 is TGTGCCAGCAGTTCATCCCCCCTGGGAAGCACTGAAGCTTTCTTT.